Presented here are 27 T cell receptor beta chains from one specimen sequenced in a study of cytomegalovirus exposure and HLA in healthy donors. A multiplex PCR was run with 60 Vbeta primers and 13 Jbeta primers. The protocol was immunoSEQ multiplex PCR, while the TCRdb copy is restricted to in-frame clones and leaves out a portion. The sample shows fewer than 250,000 clones, 80% to 85% of them seen only once. Sequencing input: PBMCs. These receptors were obtained from a woman aged 35 to 49 in good health and CMV-seronegative.

To note about this clone: A read error may account for a junction end that differs from germline. The CDR3: CASSQGLRDEQFF. For the CDR3, the DNA is TGTGCTAGCAGCCAGGGACTGCGGGATGAGCAGTTCTTC. The V gene is TRBV7-7, the J gene TRBJ2-1; the D gene is possibly TRBD2 (6 bases). The CDR3 runs 13 residues. Germline V gene lookup returns CDR1 SSHAT and CDR2 FNYEAQ (reference sequence).

This clone was seen more than once but under ten times. This chain uses TRBV7-2 with TRBJ2-1, with D possibly matching TRBD2 (6 bases). Germline-derived CDR1 and CDR2 are SGHTA and FQGNSA. The CDR3 length is 15 residues. V lost 5 bases, J lost 5 bases, and 16 bases lay in between. The CDR3 sequence: CASSTDYFSHNEQFF. Here the CDR3 DNA reads TGTGCCAGCAGCACGGACTACTTTTCCCACAATGAGCAGTTCTTC.

This chain links TRBV14 with TRBJ2-7, with 9 bases that match TRBD1. The CDR3 spans 15 residues. Trimming cost V 2 bases and J 3 bases; bases outside gene matches: 5. CDR1 SGHDN and CDR2 FVKESK come from the germline V gene. CDR3 sequence: CASSQPGTGFYEQYF. In DNA, the CDR3 is TGTGCCAGCAGCCAACCCGGGACAGGGTTCTACGAGCAGTACTTC.

This clone was seen a handful of times. This chain links TRBV2 with TRBJ1-4; D possibly corresponds to TRBD1 (5 bases). From germline, CDR1 is SNHLY and CDR2 FYNNEI. The CDR3 covers 15 residues. The V end lost 6 bases, the J end lost 7 bases, and 18 bases lay between the germline ends. CDR3 sequence (DNA): TGTGCCAGCAGCGCTCGGCGGGGGGAGAGTGAAAAACTGTTTTTT. Amino acids: CASSARRGESEKLFF.

The V gene is TRBV7-9, the J gene TRBJ1-1, with D possibly TRBD1 on 6 matching bases. Germline CDR1 and CDR2: SEHNR and FQNEAQ (reference sequence). CDR3 size: 15 residues. Trimming stripped 0 bases from V and 3 bases from J, with 11 bases between. CDR3: CASSLARGRDTEAFF. CDR3 DNA: TGTGCCAGCAGCTTAGCGAGGGGGAGGGACACTGAAGCTTTCTTT.

V usage is TRBV6-5 and J usage is TRBJ1-3; D call uncertain. V dropped 6 bases and J dropped 8 bases, with 8 bases sitting between them. Germline-derived CDR1 and CDR2 are MNHEY and SVGAGI. The CDR3 length is 11 residues. Written as DNA, the CDR3 is TGTGCCAGCAGAACAGAAGACACCATATATTTT. This codes for CASRTEDTIYF.

The chain recombines TRBV6-5 with TRBJ1-2; 9 positions match TRBD1. V was pared by 6 bases and J by 8 bases, with 7 bases of the junction left unmatched. There are 13 residues in the CDR3. CDR1 is MNHEY, CDR2 SVGAGI, per germline. The DNA of the CDR3 is TGTGCCAGCAGCGGACAGGGGAGGGGGGGCTACACCTTC. This translates into CASSGQGRGGYTF.

This clone showed up just a few times. The chain links TRBV27 to TRBJ2-7, with D uncertain. CDR3 size: 13 residues. V was trimmed by 6 bases and J by 0 bases, leaving 9 bases between them. Germline V gene sequence: CDR1 MNHEY, CDR2 SMNVEV (reference sequence). CDR3 loop: CASRPDNSYEQYF. The CDR3 nucleotides are TGTGCCAGCAGGCCAGACAACTCCTACGAGCAGTACTTC.

The chain links TRBV15 to TRBJ1-2; TRBD1 matches at 8 bases. Trimming removed 0 bases from V and 2 bases from J; junction bases left unmatched: 5. Per germline, CDR1 LNHNV and CDR2 YYDKDF (reference sequence). The length of the CDR3 is 16 residues. The CDR3 sequence is CATSRDLDRGNYGYTF. CDR3 in DNA: TGTGCCACCAGCAGAGATCTAGACAGGGGAAACTATGGCTACACCTTC.

This chain uses TRBV9 with TRBJ2-3; D remains unclear. CDR1 and CDR2 (germline): SGDLS, YYNGEE. V was pared by 0 bases and J by 1 base, with 6 bases between. The CDR3 totals 14 residues. The CDR3 sequence is CASSVGVGTDTQYF. The CDR3 DNA sequence: TGTGCCAGCAGCGTAGGAGTGGGCACAGATACGCAGTATTTT.

V and J are TRBV7-2 and TRBJ1-1; D gene uncertain. This CDR3 is built from 15 residues. V was trimmed by 1 base and J by 0 bases, leaving 9 bases between them. Germline V gene sequence: CDR1 SGHTA, CDR2 FQGNSA. CDR3 protein: CASSLGGNMNTEAFF. The CDR3 DNA is TGTGCCAGCAGCTTAGGCGGGAATATGAACACTGAAGCTTTCTTT.

The V gene is TRBV7-2, the J gene TRBJ1-1, with TRBD1 as a possible D gene (5 bases). V lost 2 bases and J lost 5, with 12 bases in between. The CDR3 has 14 amino acids. Germline assignment: CDR1 SGHTA and CDR2 FQGNSA. CDR3 in DNA: TGTGCCAGCAGCTTATACCAGGGTCGAACTGAAGCTTTCTTT. Translation: CASSLYQGRTEAFF.

This chain joins TRBV11-2 and TRBJ1-5; D uncertain. This CDR3 region has 13 residues. With 2 bases removed from V and 3 bases from J, the gap between germline ends came to 5 bases. The V gene's germline CDR1 is SGHAT and CDR2 FQNNGV. The CDR3: CASSLSDNQPQHF. The CDR3 DNA reads as TGTGCCAGCAGCTTAAGCGACAATCAGCCCCAGCATTTT. Complete variable domain (other parts from reference TRBV11-2 and TRBJ1-5): EAGVAQSPRYKIIEKRQSVAFWCNPISGHATLYWYQQILGQGPKLLIQFQNNGVVDDSQLPKDRFSAERLKGVDSTLKIQPAKLEDSAVYLCASSLSDNQPQHFGDGTRLSIL.

V usage is TRBV5-1 and J usage is TRBJ2-5, with TRBD1 identical over 8 bases. In germline, CDR1 is SGHRS, CDR2 YFSETQ. This CDR3 has 14 amino acids. The J segment lost 1 base and the V segment lost 6 bases, leaving 5 bases of the junction unmatched. In DNA, the CDR3 is TGCGCCAGCAAGGGACAGGCGGGCCAAGAGACCCAGTACTTC. The encoded protein is CASKGQAGQETQYF.

This rearrangement joins TRBV5-1 to TRBJ2-2; the match to TRBD2 covers 10 bases. This CDR3 contains 17 residues. The germline V gene has CDR1 SGHRS and CDR2 YFSETQ. V lost 4 bases to trimming and J lost 6 bases; unmatched junction nucleotides: 12. CDR3 in DNA: TGCGCCAGCAGCACAACTAGCGGGAACGGGGGAGCCGGGGAGCTGTTTTTT. Its protein product is CASSTTSGNGGAGELFF.

The V gene is TRBV5-8, the J gene TRBJ2-3, with D unclear. Germline V lookup: CDR1 SGHTS, CDR2 YDEGEE. CDR3 length: 13 residues. The V end lost 4 bases, the J end lost 5 bases, and 11 bases lay between the germline ends. The CDR3 region has the DNA TGTGCCAGCAGCCCCCTCATCGGAGATACGCAGTATTTT. Amino acids: CASSPLIGDTQYF. Full variable domain (missing parts from reference TRBV5-8 and TRBJ2-3): EAGVTQSPTHLIKTRGQQATLRCSPISGHTSVYWYQQALGLGLQFLLWYDEGEERNRGNFPPRFSGRQFPNYSSELNVNALELEDSALYLCASSPLIGDTQYFGPGTRLTVL.

The genes are TRBV7-9 and TRBJ1-1; TRBD1 agrees at 8 bases. The V gene's germline CDR1 is SEHNR and CDR2 FQNEAQ (reference sequence). The ends lost 5 bases at V and 3 bases at J; junction bases unmatched: 5. The CDR3 contains 14 residues. The CDR3 region is CASSPGGWYTEAFF. The CDR3 nucleotides read TGTGCCAGCAGCCCAGGGGGCTGGTACACTGAAGCTTTCTTT.

The chain recombines TRBV27 with TRBJ1-3, with D possibly being TRBD1 (6 bases). The V end lost 3 bases, the J end lost 4 bases, and 13 bases lay between the germline ends. In germline, CDR1 is MNHEY, CDR2 SMNVEV (reference sequence). The CDR3 length is 15 residues. Written as DNA, the CDR3 is TGTGCCAGCAGTTTGGGCAGGGGAAGGGGAAACACCATATATTTT. The encoded protein is CASSLGRGRGNTIYF.

The chain has TRBV5-5 and TRBJ1-1; 7 bases agree with TRBD1. J was trimmed by 6 bases and V by 3 bases; bases with no gene match: 5. CDR3 length equals 13 residues. Germline V gives CDR1 SGHKS, CDR2 YYEKEE (reference sequence). CDR3 sequence: CASSSQGQAEAFF. The CDR3 DNA follows: TGTGCCAGCAGCTCCCAAGGACAGGCTGAAGCTTTCTTT.

This clone was counted once. The V gene is TRBV19, the J gene TRBJ1-1; 10 bases map to TRBD1. The V gene end was trimmed by 6 bases and the J gene end by 1 base; junction bases not matched to a gene: 5. CDR1 is LNHDA and CDR2 is SQIVND in the germline V gene (reference sequence). The CDR3 covers 15 residues. The CDR3 spells CASRRQGAKNTEAFF. Here the CDR3 DNA reads TGTGCCAGTAGAAGACAGGGGGCCAAGAACACTGAAGCTTTCTTT. Complete variable domain (other parts from reference TRBV19 and TRBJ1-1): DGGITQSPKYLFRKEGQNVTLSCEQNLNHDAMYWYRQDPGQGLRLIYYSQIVNDFQKGDIAEGYSVSREKKESFPLTVTSAQKNPTAFYLCASRRQGAKNTEAFFGQGTRLTVV.

The chain couples TRBV7-3 to TRBJ2-1; D perhaps matches TRBD2 (6 bases). Germline CDR1 SGHTA, CDR2 FQGTGA. The CDR3 length is 16 residues. V was cut by 1 base and J by 4 bases, with 14 bases left in between. The CDR3 region has the DNA TGTGCCAGCAGCTTAAGAACGGGACTCTCTTACAATGAGCAGTTCTTC. Translation: CASSLRTGLSYNEQFF.

V and J are TRBV27 and TRBJ2-2; D remains unclear. Germline V lookup: CDR1 MNHEY, CDR2 SMNVEV (reference sequence). The length of the CDR3 is 15 residues. The V end was cut by 5 bases, the J end by 4 bases, with 14 bases between. The CDR3 DNA is TGTGCCAGCAGTCCGGGTCATTTGGGCACCGGGGAGCTGTTTTTT. The encoded protein is CASSPGHLGTGELFF.

J is TRBJ2-1 and V is TRBV6-5; D not resolved. Between the trimmed V and J ends, which lost 5 bases and 8 bases, there was a span of 7 bases. The CDR3 spans 11 residues. Germline V gene lookup returns CDR1 MNHEY and CDR2 SVGAGI. The CDR3 is CASSTVDEQFF. CDR3 DNA sequence: TGTGCCAGCAGTACGGTTGATGAGCAGTTCTTC.

The V and J genes are TRBV7-2 and TRBJ1-1; D uncertain. V gave up 6 bases and J gave up 6 bases, with 17 bases separating them. The length of the CDR3 is 14 residues. The V gene's germline CDR1 is SGHTA and CDR2 FQGNSA. This CDR3 reads CASSYGLTNSEAFF. In DNA, the CDR3 is TGTGCCAGCAGTTACGGACTAACCAACTCTGAAGCTTTCTTT.

This clone was picked up a small number of times. The chain combines TRBV7-2 with TRBJ2-3; D is unresolved. In germline, CDR1 is SGHTA, CDR2 FQGNSA. The ends were cut back, 5 bases at V and 5 bases at J, with 14 bases in the middle. CDR3 size: 14 residues. The CDR3 here is CASSPTYSGDTQYF. The CDR3 DNA reads as TGTGCCAGCAGCCCCACATACAGTGGAGATACGCAGTATTTT.

The gene calls are TRBV27 and TRBJ1-4; D not resolved. From germline, CDR1 is MNHEY and CDR2 SMNVEV (reference sequence). V was pared by 5 bases and J by 0 bases, with 7 bases between. This CDR3 has 14 residues. The CDR3 sequence is CASSPIATNEKLFF. The CDR3, as DNA: TGTGCCAGCAGTCCCATTGCAACTAATGAAAAACTGTTTTTT.

This chain joins TRBV6-5 and TRBJ2-5, with a possible D match to TRBD1 (5 bases). The better agreement between TRBJ2-7 and the DNA end casts doubt on the J call. Looked up from germline, CDR1 is MNHEY and CDR2 is SVGAGI. This CDR3 contains 14 residues. The CDR3 nucleotides read TGTGCCAGCAGTTACGGTGTCAGGGCCTACGAGCAGTACTTC. This encodes CASSYGVRAYEQYF.